The 12 T cell receptor beta chains in this list originate from one sample, sequenced in a study of T-cell memory formation after mild COVID-19. TCRdb recomputed calls from the 5' RACE reads with MiXCR, one row per CDR3 protein. The repertoire holds fewer than 250,000 distinct CDR3 sequences, 15% to 19% seen once, with approximately 2.1% in the top ten. The sequenced material came from PBMCs or a T cell subset sorted from them (not recorded which). These receptors all come from an adult woman who had mild COVID-19 (a few samples of this study predate the infection). Cell type and time point are not known.

A few counts support this clonotype. The chain has TRBV18 and TRBJ1-1; D is undetermined. Trimming removed 4 bases at V and 7 bases at J, with 10 bases between. The CDR3 loop spans 12 amino acids. Germline CDR1 is KGHSH and CDR2 is LQKENI. CDR3 in DNA: TGTGCCAGCTCACTCGGGCTCAATGAAGCTTTCTTT. Translating gives CASSLGLNEAFF.

V usage is TRBV5-6 and J usage is TRBJ2-3; 14 nucleotides line up with TRBD2. CDR3 size: 17 residues. The V segment lost 0 bases and the J segment 7 bases; nucleotides outside the gene matches: 7. The germline CDR1 and CDR2 sequences are SGHDT and YYEEEE. The CDR3 is CASSLAWTSGGPYTQYF. The CDR3 bases are TGTGCCAGCAGCTTGGCCTGGACTAGCGGGGGGCCGTATACGCAGTATTTT. The full variable domain, in which reference TRBV5-6 and TRBJ2-3 provide the parts outside the CDR3, is DAGVTQSPTHLIKTRGQQVTLRCSPKSGHDTVSWYQQALGQGPQFIFQYYEEEERQRGNFPDRFSGHQFPNYSSELNVNALLLGDSALYLCASSLAWTSGGPYTQYFGPGTRLTVL.

The chain is built from TRBV5-1 and TRBJ2-1; perhaps D is TRBD1 or TRBD2 (5 bases each). This CDR3 region has 12 residues. Germline V CDR1 and CDR2: SGHRS, YFSETQ. V gave up 4 bases and J gave up 15 bases, with 17 bases separating them. CDR3 in amino acids: CASSAPGPVPFF. CDR3 coding DNA: TGCGCCAGCAGCGCCCCGGGACCCGTGCCGTTCTTC.

V gene TRBV2 combines with J gene TRBJ1-1, with TRBD1 matching 7 bases. Germline V lookup: CDR1 SNHLY, CDR2 FYNNEI. This CDR3 contains 13 residues. V dropped 8 bases and J dropped 4; count of bases not matched to a gene: 7. Here the CDR3 DNA reads TGTGCCAGCGGGAGACAGGGAAGCACTGAAGCTTTCTTT. It yields the protein CASGRQGSTEAFF.

This clonotype occurred a few times. This chain connects TRBV20-1 to TRBJ2-3; D gene unclear. Deletions cut 7 bases from V and 3 bases from J, with 11 bases between. CDR1 and CDR2 (germline): DFQATT, SNEGSKA (reference sequence). The CDR3 runs to 12 residues. The CDR3 DNA reads TGCAGTGTCATCCAGATTACAGATACGCAGTATTTT. Translating gives CSVIQITDTQYF.

This chain joins TRBV7-2 and TRBJ2-7; either TRBD1 or TRBD2 may fit D (5 bases each). The CDR3 is 14 residues long. Trimming shortened V by 5 bases and J by 7 bases, and 18 bases separated the two germline ends. Germline lookup yields CDR1 SGHTA and CDR2 FQGNSA. The CDR3 reads CASSPRSGAREQYF. DNA for the CDR3: TGTGCCAGCAGCCCCAGGTCCGGGGCGAGGGAGCAGTACTTC.

The chain combines TRBV5-5 with TRBJ1-6; D ambiguous. Germline CDR1 reads SGHKS; CDR2 reads YYEKEE (reference sequence). This CDR3 is built from 13 residues. With 1 base removed from V and 9 bases from J, the gap between germline ends came to 8 bases. CDR3 protein: CASSLSSGSPLHF. The CDR3 DNA sequence: TGTGCCAGCAGCTTGTCTAGCGGTTCACCCCTCCACTTT.

This chain joins TRBV3-1 and TRBJ2-1; D is uncertain. Between the trimmed V and J ends, which lost 1 base and 15 bases, there was a span of 13 bases. Germline CDR1 reads LGHDT; CDR2 reads YNNKEL (reference sequence). The CDR3 sequence is 12 residues long. The CDR3 protein is CASSQGGRKTFF. CDR3 bases: TGTGCCAGCAGCCAAGGCGGACGAAAGACGTTCTTC.

This clonotype appeared a few times. The V and J genes are TRBV5-1 and TRBJ2-7, with a possible D match to TRBD2 (6 bases). The germline V gene encodes CDR1 SGHRS and CDR2 YFSETQ. With 2 bases removed from V and 1 base from J, the gap between germline ends came to 13 bases. The CDR3 length is 15 residues. The CDR3 DNA follows: TGCGCCAGCAGCTTTCAGGGAGGCGGGTCCTACGAGCAGTACTTC. Amino acid sequence: CASSFQGGGSYEQYF.

This clonotype was observed a few times. The chain recombines TRBV7-9 with TRBJ2-5, with 10 bases matching TRBD2. V lost 5 bases, J lost 4 bases, and 1 base stayed unmatched. CDR3 length: 13 amino acids. The germline CDR1 and CDR2 sequences are SEHNR and FQNEAQ (reference sequence). CDR3 sequence: CASSRTSGETQYF. Written as DNA, the CDR3 is TGTGCCAGCAGCCGGACTAGCGGAGAGACCCAGTACTTC.

The chain employs TRBV20-1 and TRBJ2-5; TRBD2 matches at 14 bases. Germline lookup yields CDR1 DFQATT and CDR2 SNEGSKA (reference sequence). V trimming: 5 bases; J trimming: 4 bases; junction bases outside the gene matches: 15. CDR3 length: 18 residues. CDR3 residues: CSAPGTSGSLEERETQYF. The CDR3 DNA sequence: TGCAGTGCTCCAGGGACTAGCGGGAGTCTTGAGGAAAGAGAGACCCAGTACTTC.

The rearrangement joins TRBV29-1 to TRBJ1-6, with 10 bases fitting TRBD1. The CDR3 spans 14 residues. Unmatched junction bases numbered 5, after V lost 5 bases and J lost 7 bases. The germline gives CDR1 SQVTM, CDR2 ANQGSEA. This CDR3 reads CSVTTGGYNSPLHF. The CDR3 DNA reads TGCAGCGTTACGACAGGGGGCTACAATTCACCCCTCCACTTT. The full variable domain, rest sourced from reference TRBV29-1 and TRBJ1-6, is SAVISQKPSRDICQRGTSLTIQCQVDSQVTMMFWYRQQPGQSLTLIATANQGSEATYESGFVIDKFPISRPNLTFSTLTVSNMSPEDSSIYLCSVTTGGYNSPLHFGNGTRLTVT.